This T cell receptor (beta chain) was found in a study of T cells in Graves' hyperthyroidism and ophthalmopathy. The wider study: Sampling of peripheral blood happened at initial diagnosis, prior to any treatment.

Amplified TCR beta CDR3 regions derived from RNA transcripts. The TCR CDR3 first-round RT-PCR relied on the HTBI primer set. One entry per CDR3 protein, called by TCRdb with MiXCR from the multiplex PCR reads. The table lists about 350,000 distinct CDR3 sequences, 15% to 20% of them singletons. The CDR3 is made up of 15 amino acids. CDR1 is MNHEY, CDR2 SMNVEV, per germline (reference sequence). The V gene lost 5 bases and the J gene lost 9 bases, with 17 bases spanning the gap. This clonotype was seen more than once but under ten times. What it binds is not known. Study results and caveats: Separating ophthalmopathy from stable hyperthyroidism was achieved by a 13 V-J model.

The clonotype originates from a woman aged 40-49 years with Graves' ophthalmopathy. Sequencing used blood. The rearrangement links TRBV27 to TRBJ1-6; D not resolved. CDR3 nucleotides: TGTGCCAGCAGTCGCCTCCTAGGAGATAGTTCACCCCTCCACTTT. Translation: CASSRLLGDSSPLHF.